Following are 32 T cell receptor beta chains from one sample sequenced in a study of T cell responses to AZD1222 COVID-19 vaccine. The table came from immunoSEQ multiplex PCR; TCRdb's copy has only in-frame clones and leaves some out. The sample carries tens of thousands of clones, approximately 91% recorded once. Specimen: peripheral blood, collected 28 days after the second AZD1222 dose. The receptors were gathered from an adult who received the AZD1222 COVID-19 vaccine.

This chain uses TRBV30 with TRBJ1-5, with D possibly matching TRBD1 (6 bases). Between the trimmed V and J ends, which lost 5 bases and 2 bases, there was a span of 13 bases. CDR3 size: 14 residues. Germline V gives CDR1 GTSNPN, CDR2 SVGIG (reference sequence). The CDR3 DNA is TGTGCCTGGTCCAGGGGAAATGGCAATCAGCCCCAGCATTTT. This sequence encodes CAWSRGNGNQPQHF.

CDR3 residues: CASSLVSEKAFF. CDR3 bases: TGTGCCAGCAGCTTGGTCAGCGAGAAAGCTTTCTTT. This chain links TRBV5-6 with TRBJ1-1; D is unresolved. Germline V gene data show CDR1 as SGHDT and CDR2 as YYEEEE. V lost 0 bases and J lost 9, with 9 bases in between. This CDR3 comprises 12 residues.

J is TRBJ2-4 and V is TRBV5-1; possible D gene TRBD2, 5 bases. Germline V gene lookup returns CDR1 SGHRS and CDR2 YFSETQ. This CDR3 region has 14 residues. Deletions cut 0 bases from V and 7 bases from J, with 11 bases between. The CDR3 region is CASSLAGDSNIQYF. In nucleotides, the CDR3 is TGCGCCAGCAGCTTGGCCGGGGATAGCAACATTCAGTACTTC.

The chain's CDR3 is CASSQGGWGEQLHF. The DNA of the CDR3 is TGCGCCAGCAGCCAAGGTGGCTGGGGAGAACAACTCCACTTT. The V and J genes are TRBV4-1 and TRBJ1-6; D gene unclear. V dropped 1 base and J dropped 16 bases, with 17 bases sitting between them. Germline CDR1 is MGHRA and CDR2 is YSYEKL. The CDR3 length is 14 residues.

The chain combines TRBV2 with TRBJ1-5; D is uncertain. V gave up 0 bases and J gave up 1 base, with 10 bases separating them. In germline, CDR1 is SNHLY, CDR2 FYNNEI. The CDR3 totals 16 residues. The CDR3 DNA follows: TGTGCCAGCAGTGAAGCGCCCACCCACAGCAATCAGCCCCAGCATTTT. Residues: CASSEAPTHSNQPQHF.

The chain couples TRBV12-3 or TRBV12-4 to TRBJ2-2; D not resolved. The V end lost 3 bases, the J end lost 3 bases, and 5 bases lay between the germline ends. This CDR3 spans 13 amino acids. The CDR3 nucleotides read TGTGCCAGCAGTTTCAGACACACCGGGGAGCTGTTTTTT. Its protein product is CASSFRHTGELFF.

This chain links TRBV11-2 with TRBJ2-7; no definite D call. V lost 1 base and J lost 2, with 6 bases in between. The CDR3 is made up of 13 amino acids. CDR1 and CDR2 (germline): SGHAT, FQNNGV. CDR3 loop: CASSLVGAYEQYF. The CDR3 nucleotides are TGTGCCAGCAGCTTAGTTGGGGCCTACGAGCAGTACTTC.

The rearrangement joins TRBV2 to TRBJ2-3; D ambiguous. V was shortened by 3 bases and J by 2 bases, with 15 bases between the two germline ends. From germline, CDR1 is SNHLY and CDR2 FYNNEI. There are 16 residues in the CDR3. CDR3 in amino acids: CASSEGFIANTDTQYF. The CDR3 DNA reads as TGTGCCAGCAGTGAGGGCTTTATCGCCAACACAGATACGCAGTATTTT.

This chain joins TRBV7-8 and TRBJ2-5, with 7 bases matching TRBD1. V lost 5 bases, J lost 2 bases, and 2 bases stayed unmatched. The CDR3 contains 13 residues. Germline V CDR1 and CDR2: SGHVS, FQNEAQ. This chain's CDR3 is CASSPGQQETQYF. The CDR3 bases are TGTGCCAGCAGCCCGGGACAGCAAGAGACCCAGTACTTC.

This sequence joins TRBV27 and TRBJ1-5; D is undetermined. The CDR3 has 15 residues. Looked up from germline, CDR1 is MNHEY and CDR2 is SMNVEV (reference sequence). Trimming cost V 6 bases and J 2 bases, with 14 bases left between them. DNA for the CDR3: TGTGCCAGCAGACCCTGGGCAGGAGGCAATCAGCCCCAGCATTTT. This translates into CASRPWAGGNQPQHF.

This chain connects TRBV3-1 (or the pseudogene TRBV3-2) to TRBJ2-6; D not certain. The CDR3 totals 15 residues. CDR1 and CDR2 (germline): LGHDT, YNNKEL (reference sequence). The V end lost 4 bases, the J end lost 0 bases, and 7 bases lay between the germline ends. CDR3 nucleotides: TGTGCCAGCAGCCCTGTACTCTCTGGGGCCAACGTCCTGACTTTC. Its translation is CASSPVLSGANVLTF.

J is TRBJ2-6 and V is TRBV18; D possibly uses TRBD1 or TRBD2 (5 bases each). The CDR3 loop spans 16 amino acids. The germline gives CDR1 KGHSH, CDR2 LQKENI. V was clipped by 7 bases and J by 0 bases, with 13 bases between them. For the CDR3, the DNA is TGTGCCAGCTTTAGGGACCTAAGCTCTGGGGCCAACGTCCTGACTTTC. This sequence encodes CASFRDLSSGANVLTF. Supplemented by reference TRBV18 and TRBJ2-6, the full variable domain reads NAGVMQNPRHLVRRRGQEARLRCSPMKGHSHVYWYRQLPEEGLKFMVYLQKENIIDESGMPKERFSAEFPKEGPSILRIQQVVRGDSAAYFCASFRDLSSGANVLTFGAGSRLTVL.

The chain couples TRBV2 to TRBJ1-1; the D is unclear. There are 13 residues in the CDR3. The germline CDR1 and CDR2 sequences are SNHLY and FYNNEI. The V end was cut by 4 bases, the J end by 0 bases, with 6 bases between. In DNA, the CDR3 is TGTGCCAGCAGTGCGGTGGTGAACACTGAAGCTTTCTTT. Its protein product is CASSAVVNTEAFF.

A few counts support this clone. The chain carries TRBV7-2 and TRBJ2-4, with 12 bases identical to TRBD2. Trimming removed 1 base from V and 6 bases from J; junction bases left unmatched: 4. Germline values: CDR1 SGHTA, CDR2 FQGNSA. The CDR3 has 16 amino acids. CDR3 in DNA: TGTGCCAGCAGCTTAGGGCTAGCGGGGGGGAGAAACATTCAGTACTTC. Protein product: CASSLGLAGGRNIQYF.

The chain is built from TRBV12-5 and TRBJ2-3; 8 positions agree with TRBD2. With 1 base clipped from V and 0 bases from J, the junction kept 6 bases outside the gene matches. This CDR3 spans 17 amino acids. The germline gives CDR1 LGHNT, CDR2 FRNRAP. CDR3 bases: TGTGCTAGTGGTTTGGCCCTCACTAGCGGAAGCACAGATACGCAGTATTTT. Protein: CASGLALTSGSTDTQYF.

DNA for the CDR3: TGTGCCTGGAATTTGGGCCATGGGGATTCACCCCTCCACTTT. This sequence encodes CAWNLGHGDSPLHF. The chain joins TRBV30 to TRBJ1-6; D is unclear. V was pared by 4 bases and J by 8 bases, with 15 bases between. CDR1 and CDR2 from the germline V gene are GTSNPN and SVGIG (reference sequence). The CDR3 loop spans 14 amino acids.

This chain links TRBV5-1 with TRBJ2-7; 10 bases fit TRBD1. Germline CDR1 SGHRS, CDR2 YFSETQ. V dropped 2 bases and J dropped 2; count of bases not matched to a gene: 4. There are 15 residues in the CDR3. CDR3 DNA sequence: TGCGCCAGCAGCTTCGGACAGGGGGTCACCTACGAGCAGTACTTC. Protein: CASSFGQGVTYEQYF.

CDR3 in amino acids: CASSLDGGRTDTQYF. In DNA, the CDR3 is TGTGCCAGCAGCTTAGACGGGGGCCGCACAGATACGCAGTATTTT. The V call is TRBV7-8, the J call TRBJ2-3; D could derive from TRBD1 or TRBD2 (6 bases each). V was cut by 1 base and J by 1 base, with 9 bases left in between. Germline V gives CDR1 SGHVS, CDR2 FQNEAQ. CDR3 length equals 15 residues.

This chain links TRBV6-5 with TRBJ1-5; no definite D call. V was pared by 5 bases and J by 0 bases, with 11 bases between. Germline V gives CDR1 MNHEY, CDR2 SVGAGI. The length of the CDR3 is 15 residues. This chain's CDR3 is CASSRRDASNQPQHF. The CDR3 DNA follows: TGTGCCAGCAGTCGAAGGGATGCTAGCAATCAGCCCCAGCATTTT.

This CDR3 is CASSLWGGTGTSSGANVLTF. The CDR3 DNA sequence: TGTGCCAGTAGTCTCTGGGGTGGAACAGGGACCAGCTCTGGGGCCAACGTCCTGACTTTC. This chain connects TRBV19 to TRBJ2-6; D might be TRBD1 (6 bases). This CDR3 is built from 20 residues. Per germline, CDR1 LNHDA and CDR2 SQIVND (reference sequence). V gave up 5 bases and J gave up 0 bases, with 23 bases separating them.

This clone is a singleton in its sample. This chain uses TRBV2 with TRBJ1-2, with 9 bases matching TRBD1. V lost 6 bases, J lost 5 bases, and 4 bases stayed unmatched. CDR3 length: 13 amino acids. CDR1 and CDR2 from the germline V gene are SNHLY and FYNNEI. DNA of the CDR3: TGTGCCAGCAGCCGGGGACAGGGTTATGGCTACACCTTC. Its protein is CASSRGQGYGYTF.

The CDR3 protein is CASSSFSRTGTEQPQHF. The CDR3 DNA reads TGTGCCAGTAGTTCGTTCTCCCGGACAGGGACCGAACAGCCCCAGCATTTT. J is TRBJ1-5 and V is TRBV19; 8 positions match TRBD1. V dropped 5 bases and J dropped 7; count of bases not matched to a gene: 16. The germline V gene encodes CDR1 LNHDA and CDR2 SQIVND (reference sequence). The CDR3 extends over 17 amino acids.

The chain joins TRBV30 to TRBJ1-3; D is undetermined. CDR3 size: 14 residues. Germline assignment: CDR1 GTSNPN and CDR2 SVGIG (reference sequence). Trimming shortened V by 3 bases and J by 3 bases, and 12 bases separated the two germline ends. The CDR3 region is CAWSVRHLGNTIYF. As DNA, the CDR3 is TGTGCCTGGAGCGTAAGACACCTTGGAAACACCATATATTTT.

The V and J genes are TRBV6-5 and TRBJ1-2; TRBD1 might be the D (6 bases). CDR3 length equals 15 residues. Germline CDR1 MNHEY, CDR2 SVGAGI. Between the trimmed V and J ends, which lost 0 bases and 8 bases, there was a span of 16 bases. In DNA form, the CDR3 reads TGTGCCAGCAGTTACTCGTCAACAGGGAGAGAGGGCTACACCTTC. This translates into CASSYSSTGREGYTF.

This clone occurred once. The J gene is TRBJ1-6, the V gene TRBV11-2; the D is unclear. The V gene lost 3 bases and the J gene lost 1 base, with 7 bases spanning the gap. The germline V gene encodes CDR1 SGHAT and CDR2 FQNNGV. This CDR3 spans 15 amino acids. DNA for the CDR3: TGTGCCAGCAGCTTTGCCGCATCCTATAATTCACCCCTCCACTTT. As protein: CASSFAASYNSPLHF.

CDR3 residues: CASMGRLGQGGEKLFF. In DNA form, the CDR3 reads TGTGCCAGCATGGGACGTTTGGGACAGGGCGGAGAAAAACTGTTTTTT. This chain uses TRBV27 with TRBJ1-4; the match to TRBD1 covers 9 bases. This CDR3 has 16 residues. The germline CDR1 and CDR2 sequences are MNHEY and SMNVEV (reference sequence). With V trimmed by 7 bases and J by 8 bases, 14 bases remained unmatched.

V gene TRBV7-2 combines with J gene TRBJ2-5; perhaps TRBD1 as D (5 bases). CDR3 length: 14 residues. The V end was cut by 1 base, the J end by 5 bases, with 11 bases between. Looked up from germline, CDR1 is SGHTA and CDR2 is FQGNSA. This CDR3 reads CASSLGPGSETQYF. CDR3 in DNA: TGTGCCAGCAGCTTAGGTCCAGGGTCGGAGACCCAGTACTTC.

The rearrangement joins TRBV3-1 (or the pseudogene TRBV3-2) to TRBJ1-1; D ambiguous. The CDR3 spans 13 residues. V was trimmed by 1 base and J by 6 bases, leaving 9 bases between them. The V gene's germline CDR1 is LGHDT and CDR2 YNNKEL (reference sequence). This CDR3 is CASSQGQYSEAFF. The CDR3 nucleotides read TGTGCCAGCAGCCAAGGGCAGTACTCTGAAGCTTTCTTT.

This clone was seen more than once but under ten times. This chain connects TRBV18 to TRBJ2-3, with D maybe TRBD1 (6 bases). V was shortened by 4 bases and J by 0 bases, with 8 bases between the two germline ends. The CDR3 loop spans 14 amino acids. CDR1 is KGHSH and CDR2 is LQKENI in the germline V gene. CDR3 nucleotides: TGTGCCAGCTCACGGACAGCTAGCACAGATACGCAGTATTTT. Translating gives CASSRTASTDTQYF.

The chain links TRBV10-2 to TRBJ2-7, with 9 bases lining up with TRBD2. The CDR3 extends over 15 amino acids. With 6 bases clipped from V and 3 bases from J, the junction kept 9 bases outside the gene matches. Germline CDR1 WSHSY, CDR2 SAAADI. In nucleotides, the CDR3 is TGCGCCAGCAGCGCCGTTAGCGGGGGCTTCTACGAGCAGTACTTC. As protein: CASSAVSGGFYEQYF.

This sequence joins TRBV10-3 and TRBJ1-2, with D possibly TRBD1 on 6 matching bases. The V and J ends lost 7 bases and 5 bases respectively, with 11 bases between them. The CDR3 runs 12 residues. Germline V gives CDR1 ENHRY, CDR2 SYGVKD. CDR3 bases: TGTGCCATCAAGGGAGGGACATATGGCTACACCTTC. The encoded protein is CAIKGGTYGYTF.

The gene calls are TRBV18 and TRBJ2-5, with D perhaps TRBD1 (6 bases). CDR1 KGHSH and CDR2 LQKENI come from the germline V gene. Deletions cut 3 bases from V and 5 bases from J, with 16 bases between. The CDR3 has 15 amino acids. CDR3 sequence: CASSPSRGIIETQYF. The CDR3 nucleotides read TGTGCCAGCTCACCGTCCAGGGGTATAATTGAGACCCAGTACTTC.